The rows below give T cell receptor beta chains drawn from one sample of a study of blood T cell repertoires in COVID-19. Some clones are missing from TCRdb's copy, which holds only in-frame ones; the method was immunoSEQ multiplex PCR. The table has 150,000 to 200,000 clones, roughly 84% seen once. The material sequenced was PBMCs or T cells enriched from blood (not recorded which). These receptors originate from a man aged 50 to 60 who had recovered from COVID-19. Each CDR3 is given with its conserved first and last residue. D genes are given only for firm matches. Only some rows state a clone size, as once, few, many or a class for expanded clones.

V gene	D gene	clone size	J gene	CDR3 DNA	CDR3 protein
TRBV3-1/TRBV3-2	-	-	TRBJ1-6	TGTGCCAGCAGCCAAGAACTCTCCTATAATTCACCCCTCCACTTT	CASSQELSYNSPLHF
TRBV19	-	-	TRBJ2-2	TGTGCCAGTAGTATATCTGGGGGGAGCACCGGGGAGCTGTTTTTT	CASSISGGSTGELFF
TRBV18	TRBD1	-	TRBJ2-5	TGTGCCAGCTCACCGCCCGGGACAGGCGGTGAGACCCAGTACTTC	CASSPPGTGGETQYF
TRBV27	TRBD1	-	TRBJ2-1	TGTGCCAGCGCCCTACAGGGGGCTGGTGAGCAGTTCTTC	CASALQGAGEQFF
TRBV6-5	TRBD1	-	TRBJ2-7	TGTGCCAGCAGGGGACAGTACTCCTCCTACGAGCAGTACTTC	CASRGQYSSYEQYF
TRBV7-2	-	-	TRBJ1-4	TGTGCCAGCAGCCTCTATGAAAAACTGTTTTTT	CASSLYEKLFF
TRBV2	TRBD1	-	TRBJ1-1	TGTGCCAGCATTCTAGATAAGGGGGCCGCTTTCTTT	CASILDKGAAFF
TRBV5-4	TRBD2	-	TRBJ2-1	TGTGCCAGCAGCCCGAGGGCGACTAGCGGGGGGGAAGGGGAGCAGTTCTTC	CASSPRATSGGEGEQFF
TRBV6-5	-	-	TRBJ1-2	TGTGCCAGCAGGCCCAACAGGGAGCCGAACTATGGCTACACCTTC	CASRPNREPNYGYTF
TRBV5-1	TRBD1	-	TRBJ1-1	TGCGCCAGCAGCGACCGGACAGGGGGGACTGAAGCTTTCTTT	CASSDRTGGTEAFF
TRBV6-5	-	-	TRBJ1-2	TGTGCCAGCAGTTACTTAGGACAGAATGGCTACACCTTC	CASSYLGQNGYTF
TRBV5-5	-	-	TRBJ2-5	TGTGCCAGCAGCTTGGGGGGTACTGGGGGCCGGGAGACCCAGTACTTC	CASSLGGTGGRETQYF
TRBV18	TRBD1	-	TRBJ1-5	TGTGCCAGCTCACCGAGGACAGGGGGTTGGGAGCAGCCCCAGCATTTT	CASSPRTGGWEQPQHF
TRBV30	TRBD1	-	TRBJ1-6	TGTGCCTGGAGGCCCGACAGGGGATATAATTCACCCCTCCACTTT	CAWRPDRGYNSPLHF
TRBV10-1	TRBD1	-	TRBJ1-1	TGCGCCAGCAGTGAGGCCGGGACAGCCAACACTGAAGCTTTCTTT	CASSEAGTANTEAFF
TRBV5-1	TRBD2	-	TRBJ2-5	TGCGCCAGCAGCTTGGGACTAGCGGGCCTTAAAGAGACCCAGTACTTC	CASSLGLAGLKETQYF
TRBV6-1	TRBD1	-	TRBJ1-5	TGTGCCAGCAGTGAAATTGTAGGGACAGGGTCGGGTCAGCCCCAGCATTTT	CASSEIVGTGSGQPQHF
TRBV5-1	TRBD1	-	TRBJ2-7	TGCGCCAGCAGCTTGGAGGCACAGGGGAGAGGCGAGCAGTACTTC	CASSLEAQGRGEQYF
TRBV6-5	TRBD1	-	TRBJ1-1	TGTGCCAGCAGCCTAAAACAGGGGACTGAAGCTTTCTTT	CASSLKQGTEAFF
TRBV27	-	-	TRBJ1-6	TGTGCCAGCAGTTACCGAATGCAGGGTACAAGTTCACCCCTCCACTTT	CASSYRMQGTSSPLHF
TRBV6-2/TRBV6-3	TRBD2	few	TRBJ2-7	TGTGCCAGCAGTTACAAACTAGCGGGGGAGCAGTACTTC	CASSYKLAGEQYF
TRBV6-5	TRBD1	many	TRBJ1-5	TGTGCCAGCAGTTCGACAGGGGGCGTGATGCGGCCCCAGCATTTT	CASSSTGGVMRPQHF